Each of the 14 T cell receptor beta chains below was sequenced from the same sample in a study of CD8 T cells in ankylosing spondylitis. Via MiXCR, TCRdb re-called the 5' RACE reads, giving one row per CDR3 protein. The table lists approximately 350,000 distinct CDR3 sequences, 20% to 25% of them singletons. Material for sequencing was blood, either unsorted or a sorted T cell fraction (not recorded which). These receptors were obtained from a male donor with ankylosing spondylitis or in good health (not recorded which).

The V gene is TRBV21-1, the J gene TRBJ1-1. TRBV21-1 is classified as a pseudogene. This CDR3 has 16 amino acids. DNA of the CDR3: TGTGCCAGCAACGTAAAGCCGGGCCCCATGAACACTGAAGCTTTCTTT. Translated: CASNVKPGPMNTEAFF.

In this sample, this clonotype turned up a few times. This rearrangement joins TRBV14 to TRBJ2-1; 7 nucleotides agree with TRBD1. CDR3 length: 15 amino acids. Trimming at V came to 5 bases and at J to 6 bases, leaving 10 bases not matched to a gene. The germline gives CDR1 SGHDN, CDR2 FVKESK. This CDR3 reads CASSGRQGPGNEQFF. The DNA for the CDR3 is TGTGCCAGCAGCGGGCGACAGGGTCCTGGCAATGAGCAGTTCTTC. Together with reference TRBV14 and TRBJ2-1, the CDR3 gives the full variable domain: EAGVTQFPSHSVIEKGQTVTLRCDPISGHDNLYWYRRVMGKEIKFLLHFVKESKQDESGMPNNRFLAERTGGTYSTLKVQPAELEDSGVYFCASSGRQGPGNEQFFGPGTRLTVL.

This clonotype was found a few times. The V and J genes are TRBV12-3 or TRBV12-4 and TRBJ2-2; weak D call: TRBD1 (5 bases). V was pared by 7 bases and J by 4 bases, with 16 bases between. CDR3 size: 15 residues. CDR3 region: CASTLNGHPTGELFF. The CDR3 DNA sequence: TGTGCCAGCACCCTAAATGGACATCCCACCGGGGAGCTGTTTTTT.

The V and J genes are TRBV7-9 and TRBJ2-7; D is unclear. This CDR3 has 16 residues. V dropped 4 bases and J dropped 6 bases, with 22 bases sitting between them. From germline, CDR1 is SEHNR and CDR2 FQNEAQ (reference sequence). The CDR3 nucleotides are TGTGCCAGCAGCTCCCCCCTGTTTGAGCCGACGGGCGAGCAGTACTTC. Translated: CASSSPLFEPTGEQYF.

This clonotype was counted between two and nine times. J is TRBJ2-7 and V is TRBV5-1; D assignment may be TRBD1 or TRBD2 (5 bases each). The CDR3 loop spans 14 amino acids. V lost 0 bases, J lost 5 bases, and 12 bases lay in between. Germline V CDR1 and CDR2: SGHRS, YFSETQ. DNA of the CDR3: TGCGCCAGCAGCTTGGGGGGGAGTCCGGACGAGCAGTACTTC. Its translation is CASSLGGSPDEQYF.

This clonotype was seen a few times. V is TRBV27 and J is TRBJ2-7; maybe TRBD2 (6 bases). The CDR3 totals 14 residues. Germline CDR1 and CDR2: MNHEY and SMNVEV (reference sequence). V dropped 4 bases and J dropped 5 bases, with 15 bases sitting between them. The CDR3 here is CASSSALGGHEQYF. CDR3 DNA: TGTGCCAGCAGTTCGGCCTTGGGAGGACACGAGCAGTACTTC.

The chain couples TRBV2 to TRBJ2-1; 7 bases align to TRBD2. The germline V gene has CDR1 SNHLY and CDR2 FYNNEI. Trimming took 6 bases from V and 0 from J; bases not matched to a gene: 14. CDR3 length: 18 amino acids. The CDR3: CASRSAKGRDHSYNEQFF. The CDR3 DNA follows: TGTGCCAGCAGATCAGCCAAGGGGAGGGACCACTCCTACAATGAGCAGTTCTTC.

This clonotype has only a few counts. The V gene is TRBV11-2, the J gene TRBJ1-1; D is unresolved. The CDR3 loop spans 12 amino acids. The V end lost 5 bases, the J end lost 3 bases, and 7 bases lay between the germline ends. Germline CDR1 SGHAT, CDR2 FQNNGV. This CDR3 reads CASSPPYTEAFF. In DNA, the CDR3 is TGTGCCAGCAGCCCCCCTTACACTGAAGCTTTCTTT.

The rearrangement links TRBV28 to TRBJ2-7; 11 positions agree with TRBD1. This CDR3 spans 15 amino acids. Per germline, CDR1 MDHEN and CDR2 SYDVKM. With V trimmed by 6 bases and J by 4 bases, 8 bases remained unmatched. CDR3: CASRYTGTGGYEQYF. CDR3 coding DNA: TGTGCCAGCAGATACACCGGGACAGGGGGTTACGAGCAGTACTTC.

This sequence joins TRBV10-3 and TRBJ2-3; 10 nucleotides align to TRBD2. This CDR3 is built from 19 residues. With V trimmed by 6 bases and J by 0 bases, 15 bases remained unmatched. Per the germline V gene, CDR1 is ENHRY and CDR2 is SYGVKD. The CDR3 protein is CAIRQLTSGDDFSTDTQYF. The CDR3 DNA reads TGTGCCATCAGACAACTAACTAGCGGGGATGACTTTAGCACAGATACGCAGTATTTT.

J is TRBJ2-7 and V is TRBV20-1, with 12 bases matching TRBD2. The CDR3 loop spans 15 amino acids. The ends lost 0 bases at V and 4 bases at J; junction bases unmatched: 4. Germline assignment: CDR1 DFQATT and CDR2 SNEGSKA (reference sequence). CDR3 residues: CSARDQTSGGYEQYF. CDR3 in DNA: TGCAGTGCTAGAGACCAGACTAGCGGGGGATACGAGCAGTACTTC.

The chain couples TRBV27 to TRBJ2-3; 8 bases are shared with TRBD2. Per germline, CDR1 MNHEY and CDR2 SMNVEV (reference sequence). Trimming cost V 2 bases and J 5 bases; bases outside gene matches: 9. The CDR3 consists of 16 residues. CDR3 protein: CASSLSGGPSGDTQYF. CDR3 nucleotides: TGTGCCAGCAGTTTAAGCGGGGGCCCCTCTGGAGATACGCAGTATTTT.

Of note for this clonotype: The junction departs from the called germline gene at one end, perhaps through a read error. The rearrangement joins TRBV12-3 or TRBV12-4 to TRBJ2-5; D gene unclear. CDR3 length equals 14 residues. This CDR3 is CASSLGVRQGTQYF. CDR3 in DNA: TGTGCCAGCAGTCTAGGAGTCAGACAAGGGACCCAGTACTTC.

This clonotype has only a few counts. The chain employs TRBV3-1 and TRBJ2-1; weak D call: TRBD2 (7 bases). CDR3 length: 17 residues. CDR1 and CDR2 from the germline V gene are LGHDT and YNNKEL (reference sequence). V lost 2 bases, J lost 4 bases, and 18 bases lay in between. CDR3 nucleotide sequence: TGTGCCAGCAGCCAAATGGCGGGGGCCGCTAATTACAATGAGCAGTTCTTC. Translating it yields CASSQMAGAANYNEQFF.